One and the same sample provided the 22 T cell receptor beta chains below, sequenced in a study of T cell responses to AZD1222 COVID-19 vaccine. Sequencing used immunoSEQ multiplex PCR; TCRdb keeps in-frame clones, though not all of them. The sample has 95,000 to 110,000 clones; approximately 93% are singletons. This specimen consisted of peripheral blood, obtained on day 0 of AZD1222 vaccination. The origin of the receptors is an adult in good health.

The chain has TRBV7-2 and TRBJ1-4; D is undetermined. CDR1 is SGHTA and CDR2 is FQGNSA in the germline V gene. CDR3 length: 13 residues. V dropped 6 bases and J dropped 8 bases, with 13 bases sitting between them. In nucleotides, the CDR3 is TGTGCCAGCAGTCCCCAGCAGGCGGAAAAACTGTTTTTT. This encodes CASSPQQAEKLFF.

In its sample, this clone was seen once. The chain employs TRBV5-1 and TRBJ2-5, with 9 bases that match TRBD1. V shed 6 bases, J shed 5 bases, and the junction held 11 bases outside the gene matches. Germline CDR1 and CDR2: SGHRS and YFSETQ. This CDR3 comprises 15 residues. The CDR3 loop reads CASTSGTGPRETQYF. The DNA of the CDR3 is TGCGCCAGCACCTCCGGGACAGGGCCTCGGGAGACCCAGTACTTC.

This clone was observed a handful of times. J is TRBJ2-1 and V is TRBV3-1 (or the pseudogene TRBV3-2), with D tentatively TRBD2 (6 bases). This CDR3 is built from 11 residues. Looked up from germline, CDR1 is LGHDT and CDR2 is YNNKEL (reference sequence). V was clipped by 7 bases and J by 9 bases, with 10 bases between them. The CDR3 here is CASTDGSEQFF. CDR3 nucleotide sequence: TGTGCCAGCACCGACGGGAGTGAGCAGTTCTTC.

This chain joins TRBV6-5 and TRBJ2-6, with D perhaps assigned TRBD1 or TRBD2 (6 bases each). The CDR3 covers 14 residues. Trimming took 8 bases from V and 2 from J, leaving 10 bases between them. Germline loops: CDR1 MNHEY, CDR2 SVGAGI. The CDR3 DNA sequence: TGTGCCAGCTGGAGGGGGACTGGGGCCAACGTCCTGACTTTC. The encoded protein is CASWRGTGANVLTF.

V and J are TRBV7-6 and TRBJ2-5; TRBD2 aligns across 11 bases. Looked up from germline, CDR1 is SGHVS and CDR2 is FNYEAQ. The trim removed 5 bases at V and 4 bases at J, leaving 6 bases unmatched. The length of the CDR3 is 15 residues. The chain's CDR3 is CASSLNSGRGETQYF. The CDR3 region has the DNA TGTGCCAGCAGCCTAAATAGCGGGAGGGGAGAGACCCAGTACTTC.

The V and J genes are TRBV14 and TRBJ1-1; unclear D gene. From germline, CDR1 is SGHDN and CDR2 FVKESK. V was trimmed by 4 bases and J by 2 bases, leaving 14 bases between them. This CDR3 contains 15 residues. The CDR3 region is CASSPSPQINTEAFF. The CDR3 DNA sequence: TGTGCCAGCAGCCCAAGTCCACAAATCAACACTGAAGCTTTCTTT.

The chain carries TRBV18 and TRBJ1-6, with TRBD1 as a possible D gene (6 bases). Trimming took 2 bases from V and 8 from J, leaving 13 bases between them. CDR1 KGHSH and CDR2 LQKENI come from the germline V gene. CDR3 length equals 15 residues. CDR3 DNA sequence: TGTGCCAGCTCACCAACAGGGCTGATGGATTCACCCCTCCACTTT. This translates into CASSPTGLMDSPLHF.

The chain employs TRBV29-1 and TRBJ2-7; 9 bases fit TRBD1. CDR3 size: 14 residues. Germline V gives CDR1 SQVTM, CDR2 ANQGSEA. The junction had 9 bases not matched to a gene; V was cut back by 6 bases and J by 3 bases. Here the CDR3 reads CSVARDRAHYEQYF. The CDR3, as DNA: TGCAGCGTGGCGCGGGACAGGGCCCACTACGAGCAGTACTTC.

The chain couples TRBV4-3 to TRBJ1-2; the D is unclear. Germline CDR1 and CDR2: LGHNA and YSLEER. V was clipped by 0 bases and J by 7 bases, with 12 bases between them. The CDR3 runs 14 residues. CDR3 protein: CASSQDSQFSGYTF. For the CDR3, the DNA is TGCGCCAGCAGCCAAGATTCCCAATTTAGTGGCTACACCTTC.

The gene calls are TRBV20-1 and TRBJ2-1; either TRBD1 or TRBD2 may supply D (6 bases each). CDR3 length: 11 amino acids. V was cut by 4 bases and J by 14 bases, with 15 bases left in between. CDR1 DFQATT and CDR2 SNEGSKA come from the germline V gene (reference sequence). Here the CDR3 reads CSAIRAEGEFF. CDR3 nucleotides: TGCAGTGCTATAAGAGCGGAGGGGGAGTTCTTC.

V usage is TRBV7-6 and J usage is TRBJ2-6; D may be TRBD2 (5 bases). There are 16 residues in the CDR3. Per germline, CDR1 SGHVS and CDR2 FNYEAQ. Trimming cost V 5 bases and J 0 bases, with 11 bases left between them. In DNA form, the CDR3 reads TGTGCCAGCAGCCCTGGACGGGGCTCTGGGGCCAACGTCCTGACTTTC. It is translated as CASSPGRGSGANVLTF.

The chain is built from TRBV28 and TRBJ2-7; 8 bases fit TRBD2. The CDR3 is 16 amino acids. Trimming removed 4 bases from V and 3 bases from J; junction bases left unmatched: 11. Germline V lookup: CDR1 MDHEN, CDR2 SYDVKM. The CDR3 spells CASSSPRGGGYYEQYF. CDR3 sequence (DNA): TGTGCCAGCAGTTCCCCACGGGGGGGCGGATACTACGAGCAGTACTTC.

The gene calls are TRBV7-2 and TRBJ2-5, with D possibly matching TRBD2 (5 bases). Germline assignment: CDR1 SGHTA and CDR2 FQGNSA. The CDR3 totals 14 residues. Trimming pared 5 bases from V and 1 base from J, leaving 11 bases between. The CDR3 loop is CASSPGGGQETQYF. CDR3 sequence (DNA): TGTGCCAGCAGCCCAGGAGGAGGCCAAGAGACCCAGTACTTC.

This sequence joins TRBV6-5 and TRBJ1-2; D gene ambiguous. The CDR3 contains 14 residues. Germline CDR1 reads MNHEY; CDR2 reads SVGAGI. Trimming cost V 8 bases and J 0 bases, with 13 bases left between them. CDR3 nucleotide sequence: TGTGCCAGCGGGCGGGAGTTAGCTAACTATGGCTACACCTTC. It translates to CASGRELANYGYTF.

J is TRBJ1-6 and V is TRBV4-1; 9 nucleotides line up with TRBD1. The CDR3 is 15 residues long. Per the germline V gene, CDR1 is MGHRA and CDR2 is YSYEKL. The V segment lost 3 bases and the J segment 8 bases; nucleotides outside the gene matches: 5. The CDR3 loop is CASSQGGTGHSPLHF. The CDR3 DNA is TGCGCCAGCAGCCAGGGGGGGACAGGGCATTCACCCCTCCACTTT.

The chain couples TRBV19 to TRBJ2-7; 13 nucleotides match TRBD2. Germline trimming cut 4 bases from V and 3 bases from J; bases unmatched to any gene: 6. The CDR3 is 16 residues long. Germline V CDR1 and CDR2: LNHDA, SQIVND (reference sequence). This CDR3 is CASSRGTSGTLYEQYF. DNA of the CDR3: TGTGCCAGTAGTAGAGGGACTAGCGGGACCCTCTACGAGCAGTACTTC.

Here the CDR3 DNA reads TGTGCCAGCAGTGCAGGCGGAAGGGGTTTCCAAGAAAAACTGTTTTTT. Its translation is CASSAGGRGFQEKLFF. This chain links TRBV25-1 with TRBJ1-4; D may be TRBD1 (5 bases). The germline gives CDR1 MGHDK, CDR2 SYGVNS. The CDR3 is 16 residues long. V gave up 4 bases and J gave up 8 bases, with 20 bases separating them.

The V and J genes are TRBV20-1 and TRBJ2-5, with D possibly called TRBD1 or TRBD2 (5 bases each). V lost 3 bases to trimming and J lost 2 bases, with 7 bases between them. Germline V lookup: CDR1 DFQATT, CDR2 SNEGSKA (reference sequence). The CDR3 has 12 amino acids. CDR3 in DNA: TGCAGTGCTAGTGAGGGGCAAGAGACCCAGTACTTC. Protein: CSASEGQETQYF.

This chain uses TRBV6-2 or TRBV6-3 with TRBJ1-4; weak D call: TRBD1 (5 bases). The CDR3 is made up of 16 amino acids. V was cut by 2 bases and J by 2 bases, with 12 bases left in between. CDR1 and CDR2 from the germline V gene are MNHEY and SVGEGT. Here the CDR3 reads CASSYIDGATNEKLFF. DNA of the CDR3: TGTGCCAGCAGTTACATCGACGGGGCGACTAATGAAAAACTGTTTTTT.

The chain recombines TRBV4-2 with TRBJ1-1, with D unresolved. Germline V gives CDR1 LGHNA, CDR2 YNFKEQ. V was clipped by 0 bases and J by 1 base, with 9 bases between them. This CDR3 is built from 15 residues. CDR3 residues: CASSQDLEGNTEAFF. CDR3 DNA sequence: TGTGCCAGCAGCCAAGATCTAGAAGGGAACACTGAAGCTTTCTTT.

V is TRBV7-2 and J is TRBJ2-1; tentative D call: TRBD2 (6 bases). Germline assignment: CDR1 SGHTA and CDR2 FQGNSA. V was shortened by 4 bases and J by 8 bases, with 15 bases between the two germline ends. The CDR3 is made up of 14 amino acids. CDR3 residues: CASSSMGGKDEQFF. DNA for the CDR3: TGTGCCAGCAGCTCCATGGGAGGAAAGGATGAGCAGTTCTTC.

The CDR3 bases are TGTGCCAGCAGCTTACGGACATTCAATAATTCACCCCTCCACTTT. Protein: CASSLRTFNNSPLHF. The chain employs TRBV7-6 and TRBJ1-6, with a possible D match to TRBD1 (5 bases). Germline V lookup: CDR1 SGHVS, CDR2 FNYEAQ. Trimming cost V 2 bases and J 5 bases, with 10 bases left between them. The CDR3 has 15 residues.